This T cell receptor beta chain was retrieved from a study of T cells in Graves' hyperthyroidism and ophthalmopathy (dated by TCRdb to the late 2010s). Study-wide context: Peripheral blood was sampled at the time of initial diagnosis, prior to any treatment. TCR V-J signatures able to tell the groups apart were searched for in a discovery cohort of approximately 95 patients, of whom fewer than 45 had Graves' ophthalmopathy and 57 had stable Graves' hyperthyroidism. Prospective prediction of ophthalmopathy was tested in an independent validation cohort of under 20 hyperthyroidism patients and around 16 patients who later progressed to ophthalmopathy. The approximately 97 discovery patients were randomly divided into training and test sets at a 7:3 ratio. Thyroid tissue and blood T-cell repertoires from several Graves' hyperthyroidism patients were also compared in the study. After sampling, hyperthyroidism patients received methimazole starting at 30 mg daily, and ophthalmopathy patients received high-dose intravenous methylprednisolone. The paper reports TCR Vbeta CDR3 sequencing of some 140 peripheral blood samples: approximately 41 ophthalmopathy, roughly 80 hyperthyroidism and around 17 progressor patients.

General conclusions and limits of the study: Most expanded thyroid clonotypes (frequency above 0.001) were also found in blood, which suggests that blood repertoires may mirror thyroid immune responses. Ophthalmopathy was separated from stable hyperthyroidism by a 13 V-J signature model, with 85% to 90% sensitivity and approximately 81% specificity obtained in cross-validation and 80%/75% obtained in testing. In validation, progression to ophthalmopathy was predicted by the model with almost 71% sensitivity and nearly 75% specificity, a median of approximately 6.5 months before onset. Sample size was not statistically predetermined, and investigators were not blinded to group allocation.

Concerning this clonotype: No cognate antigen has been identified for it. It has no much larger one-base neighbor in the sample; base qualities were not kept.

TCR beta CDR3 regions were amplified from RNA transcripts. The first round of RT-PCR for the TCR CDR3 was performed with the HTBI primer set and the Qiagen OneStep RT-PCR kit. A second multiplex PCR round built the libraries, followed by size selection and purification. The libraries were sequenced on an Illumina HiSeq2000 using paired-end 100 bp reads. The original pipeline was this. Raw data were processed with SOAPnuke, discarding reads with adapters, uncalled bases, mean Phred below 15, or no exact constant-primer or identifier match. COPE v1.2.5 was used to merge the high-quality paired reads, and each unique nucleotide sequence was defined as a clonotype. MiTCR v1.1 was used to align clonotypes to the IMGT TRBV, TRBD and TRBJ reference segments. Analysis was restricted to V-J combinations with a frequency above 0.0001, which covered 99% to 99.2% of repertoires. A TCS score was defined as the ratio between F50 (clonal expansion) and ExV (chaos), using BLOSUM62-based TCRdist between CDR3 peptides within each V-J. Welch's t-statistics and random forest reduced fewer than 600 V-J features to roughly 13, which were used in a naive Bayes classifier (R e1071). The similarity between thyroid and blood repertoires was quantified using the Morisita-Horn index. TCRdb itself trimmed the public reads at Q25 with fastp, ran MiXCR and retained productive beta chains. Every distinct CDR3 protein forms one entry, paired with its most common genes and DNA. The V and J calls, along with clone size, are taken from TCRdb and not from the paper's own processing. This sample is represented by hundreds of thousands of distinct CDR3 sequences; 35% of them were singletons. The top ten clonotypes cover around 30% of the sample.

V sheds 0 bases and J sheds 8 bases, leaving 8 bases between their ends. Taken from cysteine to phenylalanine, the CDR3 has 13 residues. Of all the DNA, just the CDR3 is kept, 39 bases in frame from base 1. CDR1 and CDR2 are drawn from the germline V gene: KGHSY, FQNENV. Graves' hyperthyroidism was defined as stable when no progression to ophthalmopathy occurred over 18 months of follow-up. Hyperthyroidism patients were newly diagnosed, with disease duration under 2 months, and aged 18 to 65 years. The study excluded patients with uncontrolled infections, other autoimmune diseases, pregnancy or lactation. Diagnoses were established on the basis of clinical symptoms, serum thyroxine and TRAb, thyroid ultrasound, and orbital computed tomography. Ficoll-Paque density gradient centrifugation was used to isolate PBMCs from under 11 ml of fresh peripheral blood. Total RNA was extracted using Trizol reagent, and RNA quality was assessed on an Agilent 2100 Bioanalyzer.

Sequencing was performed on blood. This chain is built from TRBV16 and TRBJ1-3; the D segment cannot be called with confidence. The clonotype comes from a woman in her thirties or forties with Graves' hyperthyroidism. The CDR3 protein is CASSQSVGYTIYF. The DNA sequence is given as TGTGCCAGCAGCCAATCGGTCGGCTACACCATATATTTT.